These 29 T cell receptor beta chains originate from one sample sequenced in a study of beta chain features in type 1 diabetes. What was sequenced were expressed TCRB transcripts, since all of the isolated RNA had been reverse transcribed. TCRdb's table, derived via immunoSEQ multiplex PCR, lists solely in-frame clones and lacks some. This sample yields about 360,000 clones, of which roughly 12% are seen a single time; 0.017% belongs to the top ten. Sequencing was carried out using naive CD4+ T cells from blood. These receptor sequences come from a man between 18 and 35 years old in good health.

The chain has TRBV4-3 and TRBJ2-3; D might be TRBD2 (6 bases). CDR1 is LGHNA, CDR2 YSLEER, per germline. CDR3 length equals 13 residues. V was clipped by 2 bases and J by 5 bases, with 8 bases between them. The CDR3 is CASSQLAVDTQYF. For the CDR3, the DNA is TGCGCCAGCAGCCAATTAGCGGTAGATACGCAGTATTTT.

This clone was detected only a few times. Written as DNA, the CDR3 is TGTGCCAGCAGTTTATTATCCATGAGGGTCTACAATGAGCAGTTCTTC. Its protein is CASSLLSMRVYNEQFF. The genes are TRBV28 and TRBJ2-1, with D tentatively TRBD2 (5 bases). CDR1 is MDHEN, CDR2 SYDVKM, per germline. The CDR3 loop spans 16 amino acids. V was cut by 1 base and J by 3 bases, with 13 bases left in between.

The chain couples TRBV11-2 to TRBJ2-7; 7 bases match TRBD1. Germline CDR1 and CDR2: SGHAT and FQNNGV. The CDR3 is made up of 14 amino acids. J was trimmed by 0 bases and V by 5 bases; bases with no gene match: 4. CDR3: CASSTGQHSYEQYF. The DNA of the CDR3 is TGTGCCAGCAGCACGGGACAGCACTCCTACGAGCAGTACTTC.

The V and J genes are TRBV7-2 and TRBJ2-3; 8 bases line up with TRBD1. Trimming cost V 5 bases and J 0 bases; bases outside gene matches: 4. The CDR3 is 15 amino acids. Germline V gene lookup returns CDR1 SGHTA and CDR2 FQGNSA. The CDR3 nucleotides are TGTGCCAGCAGCCTTCGGACAGGGAGCACAGATACGCAGTATTTT. Amino acid sequence: CASSLRTGSTDTQYF. The whole variable domain, remainder taken from reference TRBV7-2 and TRBJ2-3, is GAGVSQSPSNKVTEKGKDVELRCDPISGHTALYWYRQSLGQGLEFLIYFQGNSAPDKSGLPSDRFSAERTGGSVSTLTIQRTQQEDSAVYLCASSLRTGSTDTQYFGPGTRLTVL.

The genes are TRBV25-1 and TRBJ1-5; TRBD1 aligns across 8 bases. The CDR3 runs 16 residues. J was trimmed by 3 bases and V by 4 bases; bases with no gene match: 8. CDR1 is MGHDK, CDR2 SYGVNS, per germline. The CDR3 DNA follows: TGTGCCAGCAGTGCGTCAGGGGGCAACTCCAATCAGCCCCAGCATTTT. Protein: CASSASGGNSNQPQHF.

J is TRBJ2-3 and V is TRBV9; no definite D call. V shed 4 bases and J shed 3 bases, with 9 bases lying between them. Germline V CDR1 and CDR2: SGDLS, YYNGEE. The CDR3 has 13 residues. The DNA of the CDR3 is TGTGCCAGCAGCCGAACAGCAACAGATACGCAGTATTTT. Translation gives CASSRTATDTQYF.

This clone has more than one count but fewer than ten. The chain couples TRBV18 to TRBJ2-2; D possibly corresponds to TRBD2 (5 bases). CDR1 KGHSH and CDR2 LQKENI come from the germline V gene. V shed 3 bases and J shed 1 base, with 9 bases lying between them. The CDR3 covers 15 residues. DNA for the CDR3: TGTGCCAGCTCACCCGAAGCGGTGAACACCGGGGAGCTGTTTTTT. Residues: CASSPEAVNTGELFF.

This clone was seen a few times. This chain connects TRBV28 to TRBJ2-3; 9 bases agree with TRBD2. With V trimmed by 5 bases and J by 5 bases, 2 bases remained unmatched. The germline V gene encodes CDR1 MDHEN and CDR2 SYDVKM. The CDR3 loop spans 13 amino acids. The CDR3 is CASSRLAEDTQYF. CDR3 nucleotide sequence: TGTGCCAGCAGTAGACTAGCGGAAGATACGCAGTATTTT.

The chain's CDR3 is CAWTKPGTDMNTEAFF. The DNA of the CDR3 is TGTGCCTGGACCAAACCCGGGACAGACATGAACACTGAAGCTTTCTTT. The V call is TRBV30, the J call TRBJ1-1; TRBD1 matches at 7 bases. The CDR3 length is 16 residues. V trimming: 4 bases; J trimming: 0 bases; junction bases outside the gene matches: 11. The germline CDR1 and CDR2 sequences are GTSNPN and SVGIG (reference sequence).

This sequence joins TRBV4-3 and TRBJ2-3; possible D gene TRBD2, 5 bases. There are 16 residues in the CDR3. Trimming took 0 bases from V and 0 from J, leaving 10 bases between them. The V gene's germline CDR1 is LGHNA and CDR2 YSLEER. The CDR3 DNA is TGCGCCAGCAGCCAAGAAGCGGCCGCTAGCACAGATACGCAGTATTTT. Translated, it gives CASSQEAAASTDTQYF.

This clone turned up a few times. The CDR3 region has the DNA TGCAGCGTGCCGGGACACCGATACAATGAGCAGTTCTTC. Translated, it gives CSVPGHRYNEQFF. The chain has TRBV29-1 and TRBJ2-1, with D perhaps TRBD1 (6 bases). This CDR3 has 13 residues. Trimming took off 6 bases at V and 4 bases at J, with 13 bases between the two ends. CDR1 is SQVTM and CDR2 is ANQGSEA in the germline V gene.

A few counts support this clone. The J gene is TRBJ2-7, the V gene TRBV7-2, with 10 bases aligning to TRBD2. V lost 0 bases, J lost 2 bases, and 4 bases stayed unmatched. CDR3 length: 16 amino acids. Germline V gives CDR1 SGHTA, CDR2 FQGNSA. The CDR3 coding sequence is TGTGCCAGCAGCTTAGCGGCTAGCGGGGGAACCTACGAGCAGTACTTC. This translates into CASSLAASGGTYEQYF.

V usage is TRBV7-2 and J usage is TRBJ2-2; TRBD1 might be the D (6 bases). CDR1 and CDR2 from the germline V gene are SGHTA and FQGNSA. The CDR3 is 15 residues long. V was pared by 2 bases and J by 5 bases, with 12 bases between. As DNA, the CDR3 is TGTGCCAGCAGCTTACAAGGACAGCTAACCGGGGAGCTGTTTTTT. This gives the protein CASSLQGQLTGELFF. The full variable domain, in which reference TRBV7-2 and TRBJ2-2 provide the parts outside the CDR3, is GAGVSQSPSNKVTEKGKDVELRCDPISGHTALYWYRQSLGQGLEFLIYFQGNSAPDKSGLPSDRFSAERTGGSVSTLTIQRTQQEDSAVYLCASSLQGQLTGELFFGEGSRLTVL.

The chain carries TRBV7-9 and TRBJ1-2, with D perhaps matching TRBD1 (6 bases). The CDR3 runs to 15 residues. CDR1 is SEHNR, CDR2 FQNEAQ, per germline (reference sequence). Deletions cut 0 bases from V and 0 bases from J, with 8 bases between. CDR3 region: CASSLARTANYGYTF. CDR3 nucleotides: TGTGCCAGCAGCTTAGCCCGGACAGCTAACTATGGCTACACCTTC. The complete variable domain, with remaining parts taken from reference TRBV7-9 and TRBJ1-2, reads DTGVSQNPRHKITKRGQNVTFRCDPISEHNRLYWYRQTLGQGPEFLTYFQNEAQLEKSRLLSDRFSAERPKGSFSTLEIQRTEQGDSAMYLCASSLARTANYGYTFGSGTRLTVV.

The rearrangement links TRBV6-5 to TRBJ2-3, with D possibly TRBD1 on 5 matching bases. The CDR3 loop spans 14 amino acids. The V gene lost 6 bases and the J gene lost 3 bases, with 13 bases spanning the gap. Germline V gene lookup returns CDR1 MNHEY and CDR2 SVGAGI. The CDR3 spells CASRTSGKTDTQYF. In DNA form, the CDR3 reads TGTGCCAGCAGGACCTCAGGGAAGACAGATACGCAGTATTTT.

This chain links TRBV28 with TRBJ1-2; D gene uncertain. This CDR3 is built from 14 residues. Trimming left V 1 base short and J 8 bases short, with 14 bases between. Germline V CDR1 and CDR2: MDHEN, SYDVKM. The CDR3, as DNA: TGTGCCAGCAGTTTATTCGCTCGGGGAGGCGGCTACACCTTC. Its translation: CASSLFARGGGYTF.

This clone was seen only a few times. V gene TRBV30 combines with J gene TRBJ2-6; no reliable D call. This CDR3 is 15 amino acids long. V gave up 4 bases and J gave up 1 base, with 11 bases separating them. Germline V gene data show CDR1 as GTSNPN and CDR2 as SVGIG (reference sequence). The CDR3 spells CAWKALRSGANVLTF. CDR3 in DNA: TGTGCCTGGAAGGCACTACGGTCTGGGGCCAACGTCCTGACTTTC.

The V call is TRBV5-8, the J call TRBJ2-7, with 10 positions matching TRBD1. CDR3 length: 14 residues. In germline, CDR1 is SGHTS, CDR2 YDEGEE. Germline trimming cut 6 bases from V and 3 bases from J; bases unmatched to any gene: 6. CDR3 bases: TGTGCCAGCATCGGCCGGGACAGGGGCTACGAGCAGTACTTC. It is translated as CASIGRDRGYEQYF. The full variable domain, its missing parts supplied by reference TRBV5-8 and TRBJ2-7, is EAGVTQSPTHLIKTRGQQATLRCSPISGHTSVYWYQQALGLGLQFLLWYDEGEERNRGNFPPRFSGRQFPNYSSELNVNALELEDSALYLCASIGRDRGYEQYFGPGTRLTVT.

This clone turned up a few times. Other DNA sequences in this sample translate to the same CDR3. The chain has TRBV19 and TRBJ1-5; D not certain. This CDR3 is 12 amino acids long. V was clipped by 1 base and J by 6 bases, with 4 bases between them. Germline V lookup: CDR1 LNHDA, CDR2 SQIVND (reference sequence). CDR3 residues: CASSIAGQPQHF. The CDR3 coding sequence is TGTGCCAGTAGTATAGCGGGTCAGCCCCAGCATTTT.

This clone was found a few times. The chain combines TRBV30 with TRBJ1-5; 10 nucleotides match TRBD1. V trimming: 5 bases; J trimming: 2 bases; junction bases outside the gene matches: 0. Looked up from germline, CDR1 is GTSNPN and CDR2 is SVGIG (reference sequence). The CDR3 is 13 amino acids. The CDR3 bases are TGTGCCTGGGGGACAGGGGGCAATCAGCCCCAGCATTTT. This sequence encodes CAWGTGGNQPQHF.

J is TRBJ2-7 and V is TRBV28; D possibly corresponds to TRBD1 (5 bases). V was clipped by 2 bases and J by 0 bases, with 8 bases between them. Germline assignment: CDR1 MDHEN and CDR2 SYDVKM. This CDR3 has 14 residues. CDR3 in amino acids: CASSLPGRSYEQYF. The CDR3 nucleotides read TGTGCCAGCAGTTTACCAGGGCGCTCCTACGAGCAGTACTTC. Full variable domain (outside the CDR3, taken from reference TRBV28 and TRBJ2-7): DVKVTQSSRYLVKRTGEKVFLECVQDMDHENMFWYRQDPGLGLRLIYFSYDVKMKEKGDIPEGYSVSREKKERFSLILESASTNQTSMYLCASSLPGRSYEQYFGPGTRLTVT.

This clone was counted only a few times. The chain links TRBV9 to TRBJ1-5; a possible D gene is TRBD1 (6 bases). V lost 3 bases and J 0 bases, leaving 10 bases between the germline ends. Germline V gives CDR1 SGDLS, CDR2 YYNGEE. The CDR3 runs to 15 residues. The CDR3 reads CASSARGYSNQPQHF. The CDR3 DNA is TGTGCCAGCAGCGCCAGGGGTTATAGCAATCAGCCCCAGCATTTT.

This clone has a count of ten or more. V gene TRBV4-2 combines with J gene TRBJ2-4; D gene ambiguous. CDR3 size: 15 residues. From germline, CDR1 is LGHNA and CDR2 YNFKEQ. With 1 base removed from V and 9 bases from J, the gap between germline ends came to 16 bases. DNA for the CDR3: TGTGCCAGCAGCCAAGGGAGAGGAACTATTCCCATTCAGTACTTC. Its protein is CASSQGRGTIPIQYF.

The V and J genes are TRBV7-9 and TRBJ1-6, with 9 bases matching TRBD1. Germline loops: CDR1 SEHNR, CDR2 FQNEAQ (reference sequence). Losses at the gene ends were 7 bases for V and 3 bases for J; bases not matched to a gene: 7. The CDR3 length is 16 residues. CDR3 sequence (DNA): TGTGCCAGCAACAGGGACAGGGCGGGCTATAATTCACCCCTCCACTTT. This sequence encodes CASNRDRAGYNSPLHF.

For the CDR3, the DNA is TGTGCCAGCAGTTTAGTCGTTAGATCCCCCTACGAGCAGTACTTC. This encodes CASSLVVRSPYEQYF. The chain is built from TRBV28 and TRBJ2-7; D gene uncertain. Trimming cost V 2 bases and J 2 bases, with 13 bases left between them. CDR3 length: 15 residues. Germline-derived CDR1 and CDR2 are MDHEN and SYDVKM. The complete variable domain, with remaining parts taken from reference TRBV28 and TRBJ2-7, reads DVKVTQSSRYLVKRTGEKVFLECVQDMDHENMFWYRQDPGLGLRLIYFSYDVKMKEKGDIPEGYSVSREKKERFSLILESASTNQTSMYLCASSLVVRSPYEQYFGPGTRLTVT.

Only a few counts were recorded for this clone. The chain carries TRBV28 and TRBJ1-1, with D perhaps TRBD1 (5 bases). V dropped 6 bases and J dropped 10 bases, with 15 bases sitting between them. The CDR3 extends over 12 amino acids. The germline CDR1 and CDR2 sequences are MDHEN and SYDVKM. As DNA, the CDR3 is TGTGCCAGCAGAATCTCCATGGGGCGAGCTTTCTTT. Its protein product is CASRISMGRAFF.

This chain uses TRBV9 with TRBJ2-2, with 7 nucleotides matching TRBD2. Looked up from germline, CDR1 is SGDLS and CDR2 is YYNGEE. Germline trimming cut 0 bases from V and 3 bases from J; bases unmatched to any gene: 5. The CDR3 has 16 residues. The CDR3 protein is CASSVDPSGYTGELFF. In nucleotides, the CDR3 is TGTGCCAGCAGCGTAGATCCTAGCGGTTACACCGGGGAGCTGTTTTTT.

This sequence joins TRBV9 and TRBJ1-1; D uncertain. This CDR3 has 13 amino acids. Germline V gives CDR1 SGDLS, CDR2 YYNGEE. Trimming left V 3 bases short and J 0 bases short, with 6 bases between. CDR3 sequence: CASSGSLNTEAFF. CDR3 nucleotides: TGTGCCAGCAGCGGGAGTTTGAACACTGAAGCTTTCTTT.

In this sample, this clone turned up a few times. The genes are TRBV7-2 and TRBJ1-1; 7 bases line up with TRBD1. Germline V gene lookup returns CDR1 SGHTA and CDR2 FQGNSA. With 2 bases clipped from V and 4 bases from J, the junction kept 16 bases outside the gene matches. CDR3 length: 18 residues. The CDR3 DNA sequence: TGTGCCAGCAGCTTACGAGCTGGGGGGACAGCAGATATCACTGAAGCTTTCTTT. Translating gives CASSLRAGGTADITEAFF. Based on the CDR3 plus reference TRBV7-2 and TRBJ1-1, the full variable domain is GAGVSQSPSNKVTEKGKDVELRCDPISGHTALYWYRQSLGQGLEFLIYFQGNSAPDKSGLPSDRFSAERTGGSVSTLTIQRTQQEDSAVYLCASSLRAGGTADITEAFFGQGTRLTVV.